A selection of T cell receptor beta chains follows, all from one sample in a study of T-cell memory formation after mild COVID-19. Using its own MiXCR run on the 5' RACE reads, TCRdb lists one record per CDR3 protein. The profile shows some 150,000 distinct CDR3 sequences, under 30% of them singletons. The sequenced material came from PBMCs or a T cell subset sorted from them (not recorded which). These receptors all stem from an adult woman who had mild COVID-19 (a few samples of this study predate the infection). Cell type and time point are not known. CDR3s include the opening cysteine and the closing phenylalanine or tryptophan. The order of the fields is J gene, D gene, V gene, clone size, CDR3 DNA, CDR3 protein. A D gene is named only where the DNA matches it firmly. Size tells how often a clone was seen (once, few, many) or the class of an expanded clone, and some rows leave it out.

TRBJ2-2,.,TRBV3-1,.,TGTGCCAGCATGGAGTTGCTTACCGGGGAGCTGTTTTTT,CASMELLTGELFF
TRBJ2-1,.,TRBV5-1,.,TGCGCCAGTAAGCGCGATACCAGCTTCAATGAGCAGTTCTTC,CASKRDTSFNEQFF
TRBJ1-6,.,TRBV7-9,.,TGTGCCAGCAGCCCCGCGGGAGAGTACTCACCCCTCCACTTT,CASSPAGEYSPLHF
TRBJ2-3,.,TRBV6-6,few,TGTGCCAGCAGTCGATGGATGACAGAAGGGACAGATACGCAGTATTTT,CASSRWMTEGTDTQYF
TRBJ2-7,.,TRBV25-1,.,TGTGCCAGCAGCGTTGGGCGTGCCTACGAGCAGTACTTC,CASSVGRAYEQYF
TRBJ2-2,TRBD1,TRBV7-9,.,TGTGCCAGCAGCTCGGACAGGGTGGGCACCGGGGAGCTGTTTTTT,CASSSDRVGTGELFF
TRBJ2-6,TRBD1,TRBV6-4,.,TGTGCCAGCAGTGAGGACAGGAGCTCTGGGGCCAACGTCCTGACTTTC,CASSEDRSSGANVLTF
TRBJ2-1,.,TRBV7-8,few,TGTGCCAGCAGCCAGGGGGGAGGGATGAATGAGCAGTTCTTC,CASSQGGGMNEQFF
TRBJ2-7,TRBD2,TRBV27,many,TGTGCCAGCAGTCCGGGGGGAGGAGGCAGCGAGCAGTACTTC,CASSPGGGGSEQYF
TRBJ2-1,TRBD2,TRBV15,few,TGTGCCACCAGCAGAGAGGGAGGTAGCGGGAGAAACAATGAGCAGTTCTTC,CATSREGGSGRNNEQFF
TRBJ1-1,.,TRBV6-5,.,TGTGCCAGCAGTCAACTACTAACGGGCGCGAACACTGAAGCTTTCTTT,CASSQLLTGANTEAFF
TRBJ2-3,.,TRBV21-1,.,TGTGCCAGCAGCGTAGCGCTAGCGGACCTTAGCACAGATACGCAGTATTTT,CASSVALADLSTDTQYF
TRBJ2-7,.,TRBV7-6,.,TGTGCCAGCAGCTTAGCCGGAGGTAGCTCCTACGAGCAGTACTTC,CASSLAGGSSYEQYF
TRBJ2-1,TRBD2,TRBV5-4,few,TGTGCCAGCAGAGTAGCGGGGGCGGAGCAGTTCTTC,CASRVAGAEQFF
TRBJ2-3,TRBD2,TRBV9,few,TGTGCCAGCAGCGTAGAGGGGGAAGCGGGGGCCGATACGCAGTATTTT,CASSVEGEAGADTQYF
TRBJ2-5,TRBD2,TRBV7-2,few,TGTGCCAGCAGCTTTCCCCCCCACGGCGGGGGGTTAGAGACCCAGTACTTC,CASSFPPHGGGLETQYF
TRBJ2-1,TRBD2,TRBV5-1,few,TGCGCCAGCAGCTTGGGGGCGGGAGCCTACAATGAGCAGTTCTTC,CASSLGAGAYNEQFF